The 27 T cell receptor beta chains below all came from one sample that was sequenced in a study of tumor-infiltrating lymphocytes in primary liver carcinoma (dated by TCRdb to about 2017). Total RNA and DNA were co-extracted without cell sorting from roughly 20-30 mg of bulk tissue using the AllPrep DNA/RNA mini kit. Sequencing took place on an Illumina HiSeq 2500. A constant-region primer and ProtoScript II reverse transcriptase were used to reverse-transcribe TCRbeta-specific cDNA from about 500 ng total RNA. TCRbeta libraries were built with three nested multiplex PCR rounds, a slightly modified ARM-PCR procedure. Multiplex TRBV1-TRBV30 forward primers and a Cbeta reverse primer were used in the first two PCR rounds, each of which was run for around 10 cycles. The public reads were reanalyzed by TCRdb: fastp trimming at Q25, MiXCR alignment, in-frame beta chains only. Rows with one shared CDR3 protein collapse into an entry with the most common genes and DNA. This sample gives roughly 57,000 distinct CDR3 sequences in total; about three quarters of them show up just once. Around 60% of the sample is held by the ten biggest clonotypes.

The sample was liver tumor tissue from sampling region 2. Reading the label with the study, this specimen's cell subset or site is: tumor region T2, inferior pole. The receptors were sampled from a man in his forties with primary liver carcinoma and hepatitis B virus infection.

About this clonotype: An end of the junction does not agree with germline; a read error may underlie this. CDR3 in amino acids: CASSPWTSSYNERFF. The DNA for the CDR3 is TGTGCCAGCAGCCCCTGGACTTCTTCCTACAATGAGCGGTTCTTC. The rearrangement joins TRBV11-2 to TRBJ2-1; possible D gene TRBD2, 5 bases. Germline values: CDR1 SGHAT, CDR2 FQNNGV. This CDR3 comprises 15 residues.

This clonotype was detected a few times. The V call is TRBV12-3 or TRBV12-4, the J call TRBJ2-2, with D perhaps matching TRBD2 (6 bases). Trimming removed 0 bases from V and 9 bases from J, with 17 bases in between. The CDR3 is made up of 16 amino acids. The CDR3 loop is CASSLAPAGVTRELFF. The CDR3, as DNA: TGTGCCAGCAGTTTAGCTCCAGCGGGTGTGACCAGGGAGCTGTTTTTT.

In regard to this clonotype: A read error may account for a junction end that differs from germline. This rearrangement joins TRBV5-1 to TRBJ1-2; D unresolved. This CDR3 has 15 amino acids. Germline CDR1 is SGHRS and CDR2 is YFSETQ. The CDR3 region is CASSFDGAANLGYTF. CDR3 nucleotide sequence: TGCGCCAGCAGCTTTGATGGAGCAGCTAACCTTGGCTACACCTTT.

Points on this clonotype: The final CDR3 position lacks the conserved phenylalanine or tryptophan, pointing to a likely read error. The chain joins TRBV4-2 to TRBJ1-5; weak D call: TRBD1 (6 bases). CDR3 length equals 18 residues. Per the germline V gene, CDR1 is LGHNA and CDR2 is YNFKEQ. As DNA, the CDR3 is TGTCCCAGCAGCCCCCACCTGCGAGGAGGCACAGGGCCTCAGCCCCAGCATCTT. Amino acids: CPSSPHLRGGTGPQPQHL.

Concerning this clonotype: Without the conserved terminal phenylalanine or tryptophan, this CDR3 likely stems from a read error. This rearrangement joins TRBV11-2 to TRBJ2-1, with 10 bases that match TRBD2. Germline-derived CDR1 and CDR2 are SGHAT and FQNNGV. V lost 4 bases to trimming and J lost 8 bases; unmatched junction nucleotides: 8. The CDR3 sequence is 15 residues long. The CDR3 loop is CASSSQREGLDEQFL. CDR3 nucleotide sequence: TGTGCCAGCAGCTCCCAGCGGGAGGGATTGGATGAGCAGTTCCTC.

Concerning this clonotype itself: Here the CDR3 omits its conserved ending phenylalanine or tryptophan, so a read error is the likely source. The chain couples TRBV5-6 to TRBJ2-7, with a weak D call TRBD2 (6 bases). The germline V and J ends were trimmed by 8 bases and 7 bases, with 19 bases remaining between them. The CDR3 is made up of 13 amino acids. Looked up from germline, CDR1 is SGHDT and CDR2 is YYEEEE. CDR3 sequence reads: CASSAGTSWEQYI. DNA of the CDR3: TGTGCCAGTAGCGCAGGAACTAGCTGGGAGCAGTACATC.

Notes on this clonotype: A read error is likely, as this CDR3 ends without the conserved phenylalanine or tryptophan. The V call is TRBV11-2, the J call TRBJ2-7; TRBD1 matches 9 bases. CDR3 length: 15 amino acids. CDR1 and CDR2 from the germline V gene are SGHAT and FQNNGV. The CDR3 region is CTSSQGTGRTYEQYL. CDR3 sequence (DNA): TGTACCAGCAGCCAAGGGACAGGGAGAACATACGAGCAGTACCTC.

The chain has TRBV6-1 and TRBJ1-5; D not certain. V shed 7 bases and J shed 4 bases, with 11 bases lying between them. Germline V gene lookup returns CDR1 MNHNS and CDR2 SASEGT. This CDR3 contains 13 residues. This chain's CDR3 is CASKQGGNQPQHF. CDR3 nucleotide sequence: TGTGCCAGCAAACAAGGAGGTAATCAGCCCCAGCATTTT.

On this clonotype: This may be a read error: a much more frequent sequence differs by one nucleotide. The chain is built from TRBV6-5 and TRBJ2-1; 7 nucleotides line up with TRBD2. The CDR3 consists of 15 residues. The trim removed 8 bases at V and 4 bases at J, leaving 11 bases unmatched. Germline CDR1 reads MNHEY; CDR2 reads SVGAGI. CDR3: CASGPSAGGYNEQFF. The CDR3 region has the DNA TGTGCCAGCGGTCCCTCGGCCGGGGGGTACAATGAGCAGTTCTTC.

This clonotype was detected only a few times. The gene calls are TRBV11-2 and TRBJ2-7, with a possible D match to TRBD2 (5 bases). The CDR3 is made up of 15 amino acids. The germline V gene encodes CDR1 SGHAT and CDR2 FQNNGV. V was clipped by 7 bases and J by 3 bases, with 19 bases between them. CDR3: CASTPLEAVHYEQYF. CDR3 bases: TGTGCCAGCACCCCCTTGGAAGCGGTCCACTACGAGCAGTACTTC.

Notes on this clonotype: This may be a read error, as it is one base from a much larger clone. Because it lacks the conserved phenylalanine or tryptophan at the end, this CDR3 is likely a read error. V is TRBV29-1 and J is TRBJ1-1; D remains ambiguous. This CDR3 is 15 amino acids long. V was shortened by 7 bases and J by 0 bases, with 18 bases between the two germline ends. Germline CDR1 and CDR2: SQVTM and ANQGSEA. The CDR3 reads CSASPGWAMNTEAFI. DNA for the CDR3: TGCAGCGCTTCCCCGGGTTGGGCAATGAACACTGAAGCTTTCATT.

The table lists this clonotype with many counts. This chain links TRBV11-1 with TRBJ2-1; a weak D match, TRBD2 (7 bases). V was cut by 3 bases and J by 6 bases, with 12 bases left in between. Germline assignment: CDR1 SGHAT and CDR2 FQDESV (reference sequence). The CDR3 is 14 residues long. The CDR3 DNA reads TGTGCCAGCAGCTTGGGAGGGGGAGCCAATGAGCAGTTCTTC. This gives the protein CASSLGGGANEQFF.

This clonotype was recorded at least ten times. The J gene is TRBJ1-1, the V gene TRBV5-1; D uncertain. V lost 1 base and J lost 0, with 7 bases in between. The CDR3 is 14 amino acids. CDR1 is SGHRS and CDR2 is YFSETQ in the germline V gene. The CDR3 region is CASSLSQMNTEAFF. The CDR3 DNA reads TGCGCCAGCAGCTTGAGTCAGATGAACACTGAAGCTTTCTTT.

A remark on this clonotype: Relative to the germline gene, one junction end is altered; a read error may explain this. The V and J genes are TRBV4-1 and TRBJ1-1; no clear D. Germline V gene data show CDR1 as MGHRA and CDR2 as YSYEKL. CDR3 length: 13 amino acids. CDR3 DNA: TGTGCCAGCATCCATCCCCTGAACACTGGAACTTTCTTT. This encodes CASIHPLNTGTFF.

This clonotype came up once. The junction does not match germline at one end; this may be a read error. CDR3 nucleotides: TGCGCCAGGAGCCCTCTGATAACTAGCGAGAGCGGAAATGAGCAGTTCTTC. Translating it yields CARSPLITSESGNEQFF. V usage is TRBV4-1 and J usage is TRBJ2-1; 7 bases agree with TRBD2. Germline lookup yields CDR1 MGHRA and CDR2 YSYEKL. The CDR3 consists of 17 residues.

Details on this clonotype: A read error may produce the germline difference seen at one junction end. The V call is TRBV6-5, the J call TRBJ2-5; no definite D call. The germline V gene encodes CDR1 MNHEY and CDR2 SVGAGI. The CDR3 totals 19 residues. CDR3: CASSYVFVNLLTNQETQYF. In DNA form, the CDR3 reads TGTGCCAGCAGTTACGTTTTCGTGAACTTGCTAACCAACCAAGAGACACAGTACTTC.

This chain links TRBV6-5 with TRBJ2-1; TRBD2 might be the D (6 bases). The CDR3 has 11 residues. Trimming removed 10 bases at V and 15 bases at J, with 19 bases between. Looked up from germline, CDR1 is MNHEY and CDR2 is SVGAGI. The DNA of the CDR3 is TGTGCCATCGGGAGAGGGATTAGTGGGTTCTTC. This encodes CAIGRGISGFF.

Details on this clonotype: A much larger clone sits a single nucleotide away, making a read error possible. This rearrangement joins TRBV28 to TRBJ1-5; the match to TRBD1 covers 9 bases. Germline lookup yields CDR1 MDHEN and CDR2 SYDVKM. V lost 4 bases and J lost 11; bases outside the gene matches: 9. The CDR3 totals 14 residues. The CDR3 here is CASSSQTGGQSQHF. CDR3 coding DNA: TGTGCCAGCAGTTCCCAGACAGGGGGACAGTCCCAGCATTTT.

The count of this clonotype is one. A read error may produce the germline difference seen at one junction end. V gene TRBV11-2 combines with J gene TRBJ2-5, with 8 bases fitting TRBD2. This CDR3 has 16 amino acids. Germline V gives CDR1 SGHAT, CDR2 FQNNGV. CDR3 in amino acids: CTSNQSPGGGKETQYF. CDR3 coding DNA: TGTACCAGCAACCAGAGTCCTGGCGGGGGGAAAGAGACCCAGTACTTC.

Worth noting for this clonotype: This clone may be a read error of a much larger clone one base away. V and J are TRBV12-3 or TRBV12-4 and TRBJ2-3; D uncertain. The CDR3 spans 13 residues. V gave up 7 bases and J gave up 1 base, with 9 bases separating them. The CDR3 region is CASTRTGTDTQYF. The CDR3 nucleotides read TGTGCCAGCACCCGAACAGGCACAGATACGCAGTATTTT.

This clonotype was detected once. This is likely a read error, given that the CDR3 carries no conserved phenylalanine or tryptophan at its end. The chain couples TRBV11-2 to TRBJ2-5; 8 nucleotides match TRBD2. Germline CDR1 is SGHAT and CDR2 is FQNNGV. The CDR3 is made up of 16 amino acids. The CDR3 nucleotides read TGTATCAGCAGCCAAACTCCTGGCGGGGGGAAAGAGACCCAGTACTCA. Protein: CISSQTPGGGKETQYS.

Comment on this clonotype: The conserved phenylalanine or tryptophan is not found at the CDR3 terminus, so this likely reflects a read error. The V gene is TRBV5-4, the J gene TRBJ2-7, with TRBD2 identical over 7 bases. The CDR3 is 14 residues long. V shed 7 bases, J shed 2 bases, and the junction held 9 bases outside the gene matches. Germline V gene lookup returns CDR1 SGHNT and CDR2 YYREEE (reference sequence). The CDR3 protein is CASDWDYRPYEQYY. The CDR3 DNA reads as TGTGCCAGCGACTGGGACTACAGACCCTACGAGCAGTACTAC.

With regard to this clonotype: One end of the junction fails to match germline, which may point to a read error. The chain joins TRBV6-6 to TRBJ1-2; D is possibly TRBD1 (6 bases). The V gene's germline CDR1 is MNHNY and CDR2 SVGAGI (reference sequence). This CDR3 is 15 amino acids long. The CDR3: CASSSDDETGYGYTF. In DNA form, the CDR3 reads TGTGCCAGTAGTTCCGACGACGAGACAGGCTATGGCTACACCTTC.

Comments on this clonotype: The junction departs from germline at one end; a sequencing error may be responsible. This chain joins TRBV5-4 and TRBJ2-5; no clear D gene. From germline, CDR1 is SGHNT and CDR2 YYREEE (reference sequence). The CDR3 spans 12 residues. The CDR3 loop reads CAISSSSGTQYF. CDR3 nucleotide sequence: TGTGCCATCAGCTCCTCGTCCGGGACCCAGTACTTC.

The chain has TRBV6-2 or TRBV6-3 and TRBJ2-7; D is uncertain. The CDR3 loop spans 13 amino acids. Germline V gives CDR1 MNHEY, CDR2 SVGEGT. Trimming left V 6 bases short and J 7 bases short, with 16 bases between. CDR3 sequence reads: CASSTTEWYEQYF. Written as DNA, the CDR3 is TGTGCCAGCAGCACTACAGAGTGGTATGAGCAGTACTTC.

To note about this clonotype: Compared with germline, one end of the junction differs, possibly owing to a read error. The chain employs TRBV4-1 and TRBJ2-3; D might be TRBD2 (7 bases). The CDR3 is 17 amino acids. Germline V lookup: CDR1 MGHRA, CDR2 YSYEKL. The CDR3 sequence: CAIQGGGDDGFTDTQYF. The CDR3 DNA sequence: TGCGCCATCCAGGGAGGGGGAGATGATGGATTCACAGATACACAGTATTTT.

To note about this clonotype: A single base separates this from a much larger clone, so it may be a read error. The chain couples TRBV11-3 to TRBJ2-1; no reliable D call. The length of the CDR3 is 14 residues. Germline V gives CDR1 SGHNT, CDR2 YENEEA. In DNA, the CDR3 is TGTGCCAGCGGCTTAGGTGTCTCGAACAATAAGCAGTTCTTC. Protein: CASGLGVSNNKQFF.